This paragraph reports one TCR beta chain. Its antigen is not identified. These data are taken from a study of T cell repertoires in cytomegalovirus infection. Study context: Indications came from public TCR beta signatures; they pointed to CMV infection and to a matching HLA type.

Study results and caveats: The ex vivo response was dominated by HLA-C-restricted CMV-specific TCR beta clonotypes.

The CDR3 runs to 14 residues. Germline CDR1 MNHEY, CDR2 SVGAGI. V dropped 8 bases and J dropped 4; count of bases not matched to a gene: 6. TCRdb re-called the reads through MiXCR, storing one row per CDR3 protein. The repertoire holds approximately 910,000 distinct CDR3 sequences, with roughly 30% as singletons. The rearrangement links TRBV6-5 to TRBJ2-1, with 9 bases fitting TRBD1. Material: cultured CD8+ T cells from PBMCs, obtained from culture after CMV antigen stimulation. The source of this sequence is a human donor in good health (CMV status not recorded). Some clones in this sample may be carry-over from other donors' samples. The CDR3 sequence is CASGTGGYYNEQFF. CDR3 bases: TGTGCCAGCGGAACAGGGGGCTATTACAATGAGCAGTTCTTC.